Included here is one T cell receptor (beta chain) sequence, with context. The sample comes from a study of CD8 T cells in Susac syndrome. The authors reverse transcribed roughly 0.5 to 1 ug RNA with random hexamers. One entry per CDR3 protein results from TCRdb running MiXCR on the immunoSEQ multiplex PCR reads. The sample has 150,000 to 200,000 distinct CDR3 sequences, about 94% seen once. TEMRA cells underwent FACS enrichment and CD8+ and CD4+ T cells underwent negative isolation. This CDR3 has 14 residues. From germline, CDR1 is SGHDN and CDR2 FVKESK. The V end lost 6 bases, the J end lost 0 bases, and 9 bases lay between the germline ends.

The material sequenced was CD4+ T cells from PBMCs. This TCR derives from a human donor in good health. The rearrangement links TRBV14 to TRBJ2-1; maybe TRBD1 (6 bases). The CDR3 is CASRVGGSYNEQFF. The DNA of the CDR3 is TGTGCCAGCAGAGTAGGGGGCTCCTACAATGAGCAGTTCTTC.